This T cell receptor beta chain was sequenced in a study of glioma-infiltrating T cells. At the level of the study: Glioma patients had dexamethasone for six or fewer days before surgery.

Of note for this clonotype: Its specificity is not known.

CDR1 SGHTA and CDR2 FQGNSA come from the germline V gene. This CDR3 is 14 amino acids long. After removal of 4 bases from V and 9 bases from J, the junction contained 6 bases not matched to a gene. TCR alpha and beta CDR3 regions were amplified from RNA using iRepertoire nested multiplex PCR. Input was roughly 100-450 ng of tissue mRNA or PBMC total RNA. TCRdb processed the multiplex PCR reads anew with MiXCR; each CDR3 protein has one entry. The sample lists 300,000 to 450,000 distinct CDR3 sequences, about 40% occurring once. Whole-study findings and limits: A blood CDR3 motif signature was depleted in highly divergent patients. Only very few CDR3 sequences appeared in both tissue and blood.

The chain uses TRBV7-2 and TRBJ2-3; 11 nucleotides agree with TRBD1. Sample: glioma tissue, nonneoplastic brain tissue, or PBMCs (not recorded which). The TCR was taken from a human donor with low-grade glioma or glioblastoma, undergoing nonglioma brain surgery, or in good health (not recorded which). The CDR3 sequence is CASSYGQGAQTQYF. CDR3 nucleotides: TGTGCCAGCAGCTACGGACAGGGGGCACAGACGCAGTATTTT.